The 32 T cell receptor beta chains below all came from one sample that was sequenced in a study of blood T cell repertoires in COVID-19. The data were produced by immunoSEQ multiplex PCR, yet TCRdb's version contains in-frame clones alone and is incomplete. Of approximately 440,000 clones in the sample, around 89% are singletons; the top ten hold around 12%. Specimen: peripheral blood. These receptors came from a woman aged 50 to 60 with COVID-19, enrolled during active disease.

The CDR3 spells CASRLPLRDRGNYGYTF. CDR3 DNA: TGTGCAAGTCGCTTACCCCTCCGGGACAGGGGCAACTATGGCTACACCTTC. The chain joins TRBV12-2 to TRBJ1-2; the D call TRBD1 from the table was never checked on the DNA. TRBV12-2 has pseudogene status. The CDR3 is 17 amino acids.

The genes are TRBV29-1 and TRBJ1-4; D call uncertain. The CDR3 extends over 13 amino acids. V was cut by 0 bases and J by 10 bases, with 12 bases left in between. Germline assignment: CDR1 SQVTM and CDR2 ANQGSEA. CDR3 coding DNA: TGCAGCGTTGAAGAAGTGGGTAGAGGAAAACTGTTTTTT. Amino acid sequence: CSVEEVGRGKLFF. Looking up the rest from reference TRBV29-1 and TRBJ1-4 gives the full variable domain: SAVISQKPSRDICQRGTSLTIQCQVDSQVTMMFWYRQQPGQSLTLIATANQGSEATYESGFVIDKFPISRPNLTFSTLTVSNMSPEDSSIYLCSVEEVGRGKLFFGSGTQLSVL.

This chain connects TRBV24-1 to TRBJ1-5; D gene unclear. The germline V and J ends were trimmed by 4 bases and 0 bases, with 9 bases remaining between them. The V gene's germline CDR1 is KGHDR and CDR2 SFDVKD. The CDR3 is 15 residues long. CDR3 nucleotide sequence: TGTGCCACCAGTGACCATCAGGATAGCAATCAGCCCCAGCATTTT. Protein: CATSDHQDSNQPQHF.

With respect to this clone: The junction differs from germline at one of its ends, possibly a read error. The chain has TRBV11-3 and TRBJ2-3; 8 nucleotides align to TRBD2. Germline CDR1 is SGHNT and CDR2 is YENEEA. The CDR3 has 14 amino acids. The CDR3 protein is CASSLDSTGTSRDF. CDR3 nucleotide sequence: TGTGCCAGCAGCTTAGACTCGACCGGGACTAGTCGGGATTTT.

V is TRBV5-4 and J is TRBJ2-1; 7 nucleotides agree with TRBD2. CDR1 is SGHNT and CDR2 is YYREEE in the germline V gene (reference sequence). The CDR3 spans 16 residues. V gave up 4 bases and J gave up 2 bases; unmatched junction bases: 9. CDR3 protein: CASSGGGSMAYNEQFF. The CDR3 region has the DNA TGTGCCAGCAGCGGGGGGGGTTCCATGGCCTACAATGAGCAGTTCTTC.

CDR3 in amino acids: CASSPGGGRDQPQHF. CDR3 nucleotide sequence: TGCGCCAGCAGCCCTGGTGGGGGCAGGGATCAGCCCCAGCATTTT. The chain uses TRBV5-1 and TRBJ1-5, with TRBD1 as a possible D gene (6 bases). There are 15 residues in the CDR3. The germline V gene has CDR1 SGHRS and CDR2 YFSETQ. The V end lost 4 bases, the J end lost 5 bases, and 16 bases lay between the germline ends.

This clone is a singleton in its sample. V is TRBV5-1 and J is TRBJ1-6; 9 bases agree with TRBD1. With V trimmed by 3 bases and J by 14 bases, 9 bases remained unmatched. Germline-derived CDR1 and CDR2 are SGHRS and YFSETQ. This CDR3 region has 14 residues. This chain's CDR3 is CASSSRQGDGALHF. CDR3 sequence (DNA): TGCGCCAGCAGCTCCAGACAGGGGGATGGGGCCCTCCACTTT. Filled out from reference TRBV5-1 and TRBJ1-6, the complete variable domain reads KAGVTQTPRYLIKTRGQQVTLSCSPISGHRSVSWYQQTPGQGLQFLFEYFSETQRNKGNFPGRFSGRQFSNSRSEMNVSTLELGDSALYLCASSSRQGDGALHFGNGTRLTVT.

The chain has TRBV6-2 or TRBV6-3 and TRBJ2-5; D is perhaps TRBD2 (6 bases). CDR3 length: 14 amino acids. The germline gives CDR1 MNHEY, CDR2 SVGEGT. Trimming stripped 2 bases from V and 7 bases from J, with 14 bases between. The CDR3 spells CASSYGTSRGTQYF. CDR3 coding DNA: TGTGCCAGCAGTTACGGGACTTCGCGGGGGACCCAGTACTTC.

This rearrangement joins TRBV5-8 to TRBJ1-6; the match to TRBD1 covers 7 bases. This CDR3 is built from 14 residues. Trimming took 4 bases from V and 10 from J; bases not matched to a gene: 8. Germline assignment: CDR1 SGHTS and CDR2 YDEGEE. The CDR3 sequence is CASSPHRGESPLHF. DNA for the CDR3: TGTGCCAGCAGCCCCCACAGGGGCGAATCACCCCTCCACTTT.

The V gene is TRBV15, the J gene TRBJ2-6, with D perhaps matching TRBD1 (5 bases). The length of the CDR3 is 17 residues. Trimming pared 4 bases from V and 0 bases from J, leaving 13 bases between. Germline V gene data show CDR1 as LNHNV and CDR2 as YYDKDF (reference sequence). The CDR3, as DNA: TGTGCCACCAGCACGACAGTAAGGCCCTCTGGGGCCAACGTCCTGACTTTC. Its protein is CATSTTVRPSGANVLTF.

The rearrangement joins TRBV12-3 or TRBV12-4 to TRBJ1-2; 8 positions agree with TRBD1. This CDR3 is built from 12 residues. The J segment lost 5 bases and the V segment lost 10 bases, leaving 6 bases of the junction unmatched. The CDR3 DNA sequence: TGTGCCATCTCAGGGGGCTCGTATGGCTACACCTTC. Translating it yields CAISGGSYGYTF.

This clone was seen a single time. The chain is built from TRBV24-1 and TRBJ1-1; TRBD1 is a possible D gene (6 bases). Germline CDR1 reads KGHDR; CDR2 reads SFDVKD. V shed 7 bases and J shed 4 bases, with 12 bases lying between them. The CDR3 extends over 13 amino acids. DNA of the CDR3: TGTGCCACCAGAACAGGGTTGGGCACTGAAGCTTTCTTT. It encodes CATRTGLGTEAFF.

The chain has TRBV14 and TRBJ2-5; TRBD1 aligns across 10 bases. The CDR3 covers 16 residues. Germline CDR1 and CDR2: SGHDN and FVKESK. The junction had 4 bases not matched to a gene; V was cut back by 2 bases and J by 1 base. Here the CDR3 DNA reads TGTGCCAGCAGCCAAAGGGGGACAGGGGTCCAAGAGACCCAGTACTTC. This sequence encodes CASSQRGTGVQETQYF.

This clone was detected only once. The junction does not match germline at one end; this may be a read error. The rearrangement joins TRBV6-1 to TRBJ1-1; D uncertain. This CDR3 has 14 residues. CDR1 and CDR2 (germline): MNHNS, SASEGT. The CDR3 sequence is CASCDLRGNTEAFF. CDR3 bases: TGTGCCAGCTGTGACCTACGGGGAAACACTGAAGCTTTCTTT.

The CDR3 here is CATSETGTGGDAFF. In DNA form, the CDR3 reads TGTGCCACCAGTGAGACCGGGACAGGGGGGGACGCTTTCTTT. The V and J genes are TRBV24-1 and TRBJ1-1; 11 nucleotides match TRBD1. The CDR3 spans 14 residues. The J segment lost 11 bases and the V segment lost 4 bases, leaving 8 bases of the junction unmatched. Germline CDR1 is KGHDR and CDR2 is SFDVKD.

CDR3 in DNA: TGTGCCAGCTCACCCGGAGCCGCGGACCCTGGGAGGCAGTATTTT. Protein product: CASSPGAADPGRQYF. The chain links TRBV18 to TRBJ2-3, with D possibly being TRBD2 (5 bases). This CDR3 is built from 15 residues. Germline loops: CDR1 KGHSH, CDR2 LQKENI. Trimming took 3 bases from V and 11 from J, leaving 21 bases between them.

The rearrangement uses TRBV2 and TRBJ1-1; 10 bases match TRBD1. V shed 5 bases and J 5 bases; nucleotides not matched to a gene: 8. CDR1 and CDR2 (germline): SNHLY, FYNNEI. The CDR3 runs 15 residues. CDR3 region: CASSYRDRGATEAFF. The CDR3 DNA sequence: TGTGCCAGCAGTTACCGGGACAGGGGCGCAACTGAAGCTTTCTTT.

The chain links TRBV19 to TRBJ1-5; D gene uncertain. V shed 3 bases and J shed 0 bases, with 9 bases lying between them. The CDR3 consists of 15 residues. Germline CDR1 and CDR2: LNHDA and SQIVND (reference sequence). CDR3 DNA: TGTGCCAGTAGTATCTTTCGGGTTAGCAATCAGCCCCAGCATTTT. Protein: CASSIFRVSNQPQHF.

This chain joins TRBV5-8 and TRBJ2-5; the match to TRBD2 covers 7 bases. J gave up 1 base and V 0 bases, and 9 bases lay outside the gene matches. The CDR3 spans 17 residues. Germline V gene data show CDR1 as SGHTS and CDR2 as YDEGEE. This CDR3 is CASSLGGGRGAQETQYF. The CDR3 DNA is TGTGCCAGCAGCTTGGGTGGCGGGAGAGGGGCCCAAGAGACCCAGTACTTC.

As regards this clone: A read error may produce the germline difference seen at one junction end. This chain uses TRBV14 with TRBJ1-1, with a possible D match to TRBD1 (6 bases). Germline assignment: CDR1 SGHDN and CDR2 FVKESK. This CDR3 comprises 12 residues. This CDR3 is CASSRQASHTSF. CDR3 in DNA: TGTGCCAGCAGCCGACAGGCCTCCCACACCTCCTTT.

This clone appeared a single time. This sequence joins TRBV9 and TRBJ2-5, with 8 bases identical to TRBD1. Germline V lookup: CDR1 SGDLS, CDR2 YYNGEE. This CDR3 is 14 amino acids long. Germline trimming cut 4 bases from V and 5 bases from J; bases unmatched to any gene: 7. The CDR3 reads CASSSRGLFETQYF. The CDR3 nucleotides are TGTGCCAGCAGCTCCAGGGGGCTTTTCGAGACCCAGTACTTC.

The chain employs TRBV6-5 and TRBJ2-1, with 11 bases that match TRBD2. This CDR3 is built from 15 residues. From germline, CDR1 is MNHEY and CDR2 SVGAGI. V shed 5 bases and J 6 bases; nucleotides not matched to a gene: 6. The CDR3 region has the DNA TGTGCCAGCAGTATTAGCGGGGGGGCGCTCAATGAGCAGTTCTTC. Amino acids: CASSISGGALNEQFF.

Concerning this clone itself: The junction differs from germline at one of its ends, possibly a read error. The V gene is TRBV30, the J gene TRBJ1-2, with a weak D call TRBD1 (5 bases). The CDR3 covers 11 residues. CDR1 and CDR2 from the germline V gene are GTSNPN and SVGIG (reference sequence). The CDR3 region has the DNA TGTGCCTGGGACGACCTGGGGGGTTACGCCTTC. Protein product: CAWDDLGGYAF.

The chain combines TRBV2 with TRBJ2-1, with 14 bases that match TRBD2. Per the germline V gene, CDR1 is SNHLY and CDR2 is FYNNEI. The CDR3 runs 15 residues. J was trimmed by 8 bases and V by 4 bases; bases with no gene match: 4. DNA of the CDR3: TGTGCCAGCAGTGCTTGGACTAGCGGGGGGTATGAGCAGTTCTTC. It specifies CASSAWTSGGYEQFF.

The genes are TRBV30 and TRBJ2-7; D is undetermined. CDR1 GTSNPN and CDR2 SVGIG come from the germline V gene (reference sequence). This CDR3 is built from 11 residues. V was clipped by 5 bases and J by 5 bases, with 10 bases between them. The CDR3 protein is CAWGIHDEQYF. The CDR3 DNA is TGTGCCTGGGGCATTCATGACGAGCAGTACTTC.

This chain joins TRBV7-8 and TRBJ2-7; 11 positions match TRBD2. Germline V gene lookup returns CDR1 SGHVS and CDR2 FQNEAQ. V lost 3 bases to trimming and J lost 3 bases; unmatched junction nucleotides: 10. The CDR3 consists of 17 residues. The CDR3 protein is CASSLLTTSGGLYEQYF. CDR3 bases: TGTGCCAGCAGCTTGTTGACTACTAGCGGGGGACTCTACGAGCAGTACTTC.

V gene TRBV6-5 combines with J gene TRBJ2-7; tentative D call: TRBD1 (6 bases). The V end was cut by 8 bases, the J end by 5 bases, with 10 bases between. The germline gives CDR1 MNHEY, CDR2 SVGAGI. The CDR3 contains 11 residues. The CDR3 here is CASQGYHEQYF. Written as DNA, the CDR3 is TGTGCCAGCCAGGGGTATCACGAGCAGTACTTC.

For the CDR3, the DNA is TGTGCCAGCAGCCAGCTCTCGGGGGACCAGCCCCAGCATTTT. It codes for CASSQLSGDQPQHF. The rearrangement links TRBV3-1 (or the pseudogene TRBV3-2) to TRBJ1-5, with D possibly TRBD1 on 5 matching bases. Germline assignment: CDR1 LGHDT and CDR2 YNNKEL (reference sequence). Trimming took 3 bases from V and 7 from J, leaving 13 bases between them. The CDR3 is 14 residues long.

This clone was seen once. The chain has TRBV5-8 and TRBJ1-5, with TRBD1 matching over 8 bases. The CDR3 is 17 residues long. CDR1 is SGHTS, CDR2 YDEGEE, per germline. V shed 0 bases, J shed 0 bases, and the junction held 5 bases outside the gene matches. CDR3 amino acids: CASSLADRVYSNQPQHF. As DNA, the CDR3 is TGTGCCAGCAGCTTGGCGGACAGGGTTTATAGCAATCAGCCCCAGCATTTT.

This clone was seen just once. The chain is built from TRBV18 and TRBJ1-1; D ambiguous. V was trimmed by 4 bases and J by 1 base, leaving 13 bases between them. The CDR3 totals 15 residues. Germline CDR1 is KGHSH and CDR2 is LQKENI. The CDR3 region is CASSLDSTRNTEAFF. In DNA, the CDR3 is TGTGCCAGCTCACTGGACTCTACGAGGAACACTGAAGCTTTCTTT.

This chain connects TRBV11-2 to TRBJ2-7, with 7 nucleotides matching TRBD2. The germline gives CDR1 SGHAT, CDR2 FQNNGV. CDR3 length: 11 amino acids. V lost 1 base, J lost 9 bases, and 0 bases stayed unmatched. The CDR3 loop is CASSLGEGQYF. CDR3 bases: TGTGCCAGCAGCTTAGGGGAGGGGCAGTACTTC.

The J gene is TRBJ1-2, the V gene TRBV5-1; no reliable D call. CDR1 and CDR2 (germline): SGHRS, YFSETQ. The germline V and J ends were trimmed by 4 bases and 6 bases, with 10 bases remaining between them. The CDR3 extends over 12 amino acids. DNA of the CDR3: TGCGCCAGCAGCCGGGATAATGATGGCTACACCTTC. This codes for CASSRDNDGYTF.